Below are 7 T cell receptor beta chains sequenced from a single sample in a study of T cells in Graves' hyperthyroidism and ophthalmopathy. Amplification of TCR beta CDR3 regions used RNA as the template. HTBI primers drove first-round RT-PCR of the TCR CDR3. Using its own MiXCR run on the multiplex PCR reads, TCRdb lists one record per CDR3 protein. The sample has hundreds of thousands of distinct CDR3 sequences, 38% seen once. The source material was blood. All receptors come from a man younger than 30 with Graves' hyperthyroidism.

As regards this clonotype: An end of the junction does not agree with germline; a read error may underlie this. V and J are TRBV7-7 and TRBJ2-5, with 12 nucleotides matching TRBD2. Germline assignment: CDR1 SSHAT and CDR2 FNYEAQ (reference sequence). The CDR3 has 14 residues. This CDR3 reads CASSKTSGGETQYF. CDR3 sequence (DNA): TGTGCTAGCAGCAAGACTAGCGGGGGCGAGACCCAGTACTTC.

This clonotype came up many times. The chain recombines TRBV10-3 with TRBJ2-6; a possible D gene is TRBD1 (6 bases). The CDR3 extends over 17 amino acids. CDR1 and CDR2 (germline): ENHRY, SYGVKD. Between the trimmed V and J ends, which lost 6 bases and 0 bases, there was a span of 15 bases. The CDR3 loop is CAISATGPSSGANVLTF. The CDR3, as DNA: TGTGCCATCAGCGCGACAGGCCCTAGCTCTGGGGCCAACGTCCTGACTTTC.

The gene calls are TRBV7-2 and TRBJ2-7, with D unresolved. Germline lookup yields CDR1 SGHTA and CDR2 FQGNSA. The CDR3 consists of 13 residues. Trimming removed 6 bases at V and 9 bases at J, with 18 bases between. CDR3 in DNA: TGTGCCAGCAGTTTATCCGTCGGACGTGTGCAGTACTTC. Its translation is CASSLSVGRVQYF.

The chain is built from TRBV7-3 and TRBJ1-1, with a weak D call TRBD1 (5 bases). CDR1 and CDR2 (germline): SGHTA, FQGTGA. With 1 base removed from V and 0 bases from J, the gap between germline ends came to 12 bases. CDR3 length: 16 residues. The CDR3 spells CASSLSPADMNTEAFF. In nucleotides, the CDR3 is TGTGCCAGCAGCTTAAGCCCCGCGGACATGAACACTGAAGCTTTCTTT.

This clonotype was counted a few times. The chain carries TRBV19 and TRBJ1-1; D not certain. Germline CDR1 is LNHDA and CDR2 is SQIVND (reference sequence). This CDR3 is built from 16 residues. Between the trimmed V and J ends, which lost 5 bases and 4 bases, there was a span of 20 bases. DNA for the CDR3: TGTGCCAGTAGTCTTAGCGGACGGATCGCACGCACTGAAGCTTTCTTT. Protein: CASSLSGRIARTEAFF. Full variable domain (missing parts from reference TRBV19 and TRBJ1-1): DGGITQSPKYLFRKEGQNVTLSCEQNLNHDAMYWYRQDPGQGLRLIYYSQIVNDFQKGDIAEGYSVSREKKESFPLTVTSAQKNPTAFYLCASSLSGRIARTEAFFGQGTRLTVV.

This clonotype has more than one count but fewer than ten. The rearrangement joins TRBV13 to TRBJ2-5; 7 bases align to TRBD2. Looked up from germline, CDR1 is PRHDT and CDR2 is FYEKMQ (reference sequence). Losses at the gene ends were 5 bases for V and 5 bases for J; bases not matched to a gene: 8. This CDR3 comprises 14 residues. The CDR3 coding sequence is TGTGCCAGCAGCCTCCGGGACGGGGGGGAGACCCAGTACTTC. It codes for CASSLRDGGETQYF. The full variable domain, its missing parts supplied by reference TRBV13 and TRBJ2-5, is AAGVIQSPRHLIKEKRETATLKCYPIPRHDTVYWYQQGPGQDPQFLISFYEKMQSDKGSIPDRFSAQQFSDYHSELNMSSLELGDSALYFCASSLRDGGETQYFGPGTRLLVL.

This clonotype showed up many times. The CDR3 loop reads CASSPTDSQETQYF. As DNA, the CDR3 is TGTGCCAGCAGCCCGACGGACAGCCAAGAGACCCAGTACTTC. This chain uses TRBV11-2 with TRBJ2-5, with D maybe TRBD1 (6 bases). CDR1 SGHAT and CDR2 FQNNGV come from the germline V gene. Trimming removed 5 bases at V and 1 base at J, with 11 bases between. There are 14 residues in the CDR3.